This TCR beta chain is from a study of T-cell reconstitution after alpha-beta-depleted transplantation in children (dated by TCRdb to 2015 to 2016). With regard to the full study: T-cell immune reconstitution after TCRalphabeta/CD19-depleted allogeneic hematopoietic cell transplantation in children was quantitatively tracked in the study by means of TCR repertoire profiling.

General conclusions and limits of the study: The frequencies of hyperexpanded clones fell over the following months, and after one year, T-cell counts and TCRbeta diversity were mostly attributed to newly produced T cells. The apparently early alphabetaT-cell count recovery about two months after transplant was reportedly dependent on only several hundred rapidly expanded clones derived from non-depleted graft cells. In some patients, high TCRbeta diversity at day 60 was attributed to recipient T cells and intrathymic progenitors that had survived conditioning.

This clonotype has a handful of counts. Its antigen is still unknown. Base qualities are not at hand, and no much larger clone is one base apart. Spanning cysteine to phenylalanine, the CDR3 consists of 13 amino acids. Only CDR3 DNA remains: 39 bases, in frame from the first base. CDR1 and CDR2, looked up from the germline V gene, are LGHNA and YNFKEQ. V is pared back by 2 bases and J by 6 bases, with 9 bases lying between the germline termini. The label giving this sample's treatment or condition can be read as: allogeneic hematopoietic cell transplantation with graft depleted of TCRalphabeta T cells and CD19 B cells. The transplant recipients were children given TCRalphabeta/CD19-depleted allogeneic hematopoietic cell grafts. Receptor amplification or capture employed PCR. The sequencer was an Illumina HiSeq 2500. Molecular barcoding was employed in the preparation of TCR libraries, with unique molecular identifiers being used to normalize TCRbeta repertoire quantification. Using fastp trimming at Q25 and MiXCR clonotype assembly, TCRdb reanalyzed the public sequencing data and kept in-frame beta chains. Records with the same CDR3 protein are collapsed into one entry carrying the most frequent genes and DNA. Present in this sample are fewer than 250,000 distinct CDR3 sequences, around a sixth of which were seen just once. Of the sample, about 45% falls within the top ten clones.

The sequence derives from a male patient aged 2-15 years who had a stem cell transplant for acute lymphoblastic leukemia, so the T cells may come from the graft donor. This material consisted of PBMCs, mostly from graft donor cells, taken 360 days after TCRalphabeta/CD19-depleted stem cell transplant. The chain is assembled from TRBV4-2 and TRBJ2-3; there is no confident call for the D gene. In nucleotide form, the sequence is TGTGCCAGCAGCCAATCTGGGTCGGATACGCAGTATTTT. This yields the protein CASSQSGSDTQYF.